What follows describes a single TCR beta chain. Antigen specificity is unknown. The germline V gene has CDR1 DFQATT and CDR2 SNEGSKA (reference sequence). The J segment lost 7 bases and the V segment lost 3 bases, leaving 8 bases of the junction unmatched. CDR3 length: 14 amino acids. The sample is drawn from a study of CD8 T cells in ankylosing spondylitis. Molecular-barcoded quantitative 5'-RACE produced these TCR beta libraries. One entry per CDR3 protein results from TCRdb running MiXCR on the 5' RACE reads. The sample has around 390,000 distinct CDR3 sequences, under 25% seen once. Study-level points and caveats: There was a TCR beta motif, made of several highly homologous variants, that appeared characteristic of ankylosing spondylitis blood. Significantly higher representation of disease-linked clones was reported for matched ankylosing spondylitis synovial fluid. In synovial fluid and blood from reactive arthritis, some motif variants were previously reported.

Sequencing was done on a sample of blood, either unsorted or a sorted T cell fraction (not recorded which). The rearrangement links TRBV20-1 to TRBJ2-1; 8 nucleotides match TRBD2. This TCR was sampled from a male donor with ankylosing spondylitis. CDR3 protein: CSARGLENKNEQFF. CDR3 bases: TGCAGTGCTAGGGGACTAGAAAATAAAAATGAGCAGTTCTTC.